This T cell receptor beta chain emerged from a study of post-analysis software for immune sequencing data. Study context: The disease courses covered relapsing-remitting, secondary progressive and progressive-relapsing multiple sclerosis. Broader study findings: Significantly lower normalized Chao1 diversity was seen in multiple sclerosis patients than in controls. Higher frequency in patients than in controls was seen for several TRBV segments, with TRBV5-6, TRBV5-1 and TRBV20-1 among them.

Unique molecular identifiers tagged the TCR beta cDNA libraries. Each CDR3 protein gets one entry after TCRdb re-called the PCR reads with MiXCR. The sample shows roughly 600,000 distinct CDR3 sequences, around 40% of them seen only once. Note on this clonotype: What it binds is not known. The germline gene is not matched at one end of the junction; a read error may be the cause.

The CDR3 spans 16 residues. This receptor was obtained from a girl aged 10-17 years with multiple sclerosis. The J gene is TRBJ2-3, the V gene TRBV12-3 or TRBV12-4; 7 bases match TRBD2. Sequencing was performed on blood. The CDR3 bases are TGTGCCAGCAGTTCCCCTAGCGGTCCTAGCACAGATGCGCAGTATTTT. This codes for CASSSPSGPSTDAQYF.